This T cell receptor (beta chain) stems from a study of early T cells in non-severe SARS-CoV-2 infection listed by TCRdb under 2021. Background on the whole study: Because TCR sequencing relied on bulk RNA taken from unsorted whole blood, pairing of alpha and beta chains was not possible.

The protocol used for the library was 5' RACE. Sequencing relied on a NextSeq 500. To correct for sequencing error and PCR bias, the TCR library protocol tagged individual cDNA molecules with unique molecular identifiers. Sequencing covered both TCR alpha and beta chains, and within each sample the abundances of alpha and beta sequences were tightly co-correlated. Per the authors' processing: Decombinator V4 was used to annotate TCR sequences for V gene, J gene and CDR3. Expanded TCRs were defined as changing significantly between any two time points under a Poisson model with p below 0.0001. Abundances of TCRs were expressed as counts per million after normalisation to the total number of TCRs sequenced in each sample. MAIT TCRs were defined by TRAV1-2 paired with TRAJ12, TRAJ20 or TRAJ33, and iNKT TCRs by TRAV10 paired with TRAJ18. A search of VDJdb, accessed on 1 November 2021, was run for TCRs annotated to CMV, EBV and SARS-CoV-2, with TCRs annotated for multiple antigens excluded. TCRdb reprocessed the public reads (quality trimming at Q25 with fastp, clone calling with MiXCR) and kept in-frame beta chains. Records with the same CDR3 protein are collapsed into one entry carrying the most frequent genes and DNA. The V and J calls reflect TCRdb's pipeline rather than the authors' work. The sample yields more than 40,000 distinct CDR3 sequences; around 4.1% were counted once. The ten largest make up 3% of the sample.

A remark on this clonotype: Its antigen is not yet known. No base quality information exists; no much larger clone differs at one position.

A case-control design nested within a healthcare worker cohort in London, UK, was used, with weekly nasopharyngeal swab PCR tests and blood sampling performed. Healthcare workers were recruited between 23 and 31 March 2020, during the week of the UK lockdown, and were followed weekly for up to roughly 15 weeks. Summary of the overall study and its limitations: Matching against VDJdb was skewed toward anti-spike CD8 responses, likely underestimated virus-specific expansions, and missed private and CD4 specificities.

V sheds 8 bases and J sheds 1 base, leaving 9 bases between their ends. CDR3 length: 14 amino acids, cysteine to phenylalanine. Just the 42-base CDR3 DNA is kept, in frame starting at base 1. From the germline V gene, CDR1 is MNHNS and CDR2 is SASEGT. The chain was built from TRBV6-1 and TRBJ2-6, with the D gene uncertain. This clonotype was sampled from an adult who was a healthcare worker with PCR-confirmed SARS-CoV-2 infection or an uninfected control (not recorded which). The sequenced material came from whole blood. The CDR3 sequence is CASCTGSGANVLTF. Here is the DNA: TGTGCCAGCTGTACCGGGTCTGGGGCCAACGTCCTGACTTTC.